These 23 T cell receptor beta chains came from one sample sequenced in a study of CD8 T cells in ankylosing spondylitis. A single record per CDR3 protein comes from TCRdb applying MiXCR to the 5' RACE reads. The table has under 120,000 distinct CDR3 sequences, more than 20% seen once. The source material was synovial fluid, either unsorted or a sorted T cell fraction (not recorded which). All receptors derive from a male donor with ankylosing spondylitis.

The chain uses TRBV20-1 and TRBJ2-5, with 7 bases lining up with TRBD2. Per germline, CDR1 DFQATT and CDR2 SNEGSKA (reference sequence). Germline trimming cut 3 bases from V and 5 bases from J; bases unmatched to any gene: 6. This CDR3 has 13 residues. CDR3 DNA: TGCAGTGCTAGTTGGGGGAGGGCTGAGACCCAGTACTTC. Translating it yields CSASWGRAETQYF.

This clonotype was seen more than once but under ten times. This chain uses TRBV2 with TRBJ1-5, with no clear D. The CDR3 has 14 residues. The V gene's germline CDR1 is SNHLY and CDR2 FYNNEI. The V end lost 6 bases, the J end lost 3 bases, and 12 bases lay between the germline ends. The CDR3 sequence is CASSWTRDNQPQHF. Written as DNA, the CDR3 is TGTGCCAGCAGCTGGACGAGGGACAATCAGCCCCAGCATTTT.

The J gene is TRBJ1-2, the V gene TRBV2; D gene ambiguous. CDR1 SNHLY and CDR2 FYNNEI come from the germline V gene. Trimming removed 4 bases at V and 2 bases at J, with 8 bases between. CDR3 length: 13 residues. The CDR3 loop is CASSGQRNYGYTF. The CDR3 region has the DNA TGTGCCAGCAGTGGGCAGAGAAACTATGGCTACACCTTC.

In this sample, this clonotype turned up a few times. The rearrangement uses TRBV5-8 and TRBJ2-1; TRBD2 might be the D (6 bases). Deletions cut 5 bases from V and 9 bases from J, with 21 bases between. The CDR3 sequence is 15 residues long. Germline CDR1 and CDR2: SGHTS and YDEGEE. The CDR3 spells CASSWPGLLGVEQFF. In DNA form, the CDR3 reads TGTGCCAGCAGTTGGCCGGGACTGCTCGGGGTTGAGCAGTTCTTC.

This clonotype appeared once. The V and J genes are TRBV20-1 and TRBJ1-4; no reliable D call. Trimming pared 1 base from V and 8 bases from J, leaving 17 bases between. The CDR3 covers 15 residues. CDR1 is DFQATT and CDR2 is SNEGSKA in the germline V gene (reference sequence). The CDR3 here is CSARGPVGSSEKLFF. Written as DNA, the CDR3 is TGCAGTGCTAGAGGCCCCGTAGGCAGCTCAGAAAAACTGTTTTTT.

This clonotype was recorded a few times. The chain combines TRBV5-1 with TRBJ2-1, with D perhaps given as TRBD1 or TRBD2 (5 bases each). This CDR3 has 14 amino acids. V dropped 6 bases and J dropped 5 bases, with 15 bases sitting between them. Germline CDR1 reads SGHRS; CDR2 reads YFSETQ. The CDR3 bases are TGCGCCAGCACTACCGGGACCCCAAACAATGAGCAGTTCTTC. It yields the protein CASTTGTPNNEQFF. Looking up the rest from reference TRBV5-1 and TRBJ2-1 gives the full variable domain: KAGVTQTPRYLIKTRGQQVTLSCSPISGHRSVSWYQQTPGQGLQFLFEYFSETQRNKGNFPGRFSGRQFSNSRSEMNVSTLELGDSALYLCASTTGTPNNEQFFGPGTRLTVL.

In its sample, this clonotype was seen a few times. This rearrangement joins TRBV2 to TRBJ2-2; 7 bases agree with TRBD2. The V and J ends lost 6 bases and 4 bases, in that order; junction bases with no gene match: 5. The CDR3 sequence is 14 residues long. CDR1 and CDR2 from the germline V gene are SNHLY and FYNNEI. The CDR3 coding sequence is TGTGCCAGCAGAACCAGCGGGGCCACCGGGGAGCTGTTTTTT. Translating gives CASRTSGATGELFF.

The V call is TRBV10-3, the J call TRBJ2-1, with 8 positions matching TRBD2. The trim removed 9 bases at V and 2 bases at J, leaving 12 bases unmatched. The CDR3 is made up of 16 amino acids. Germline loops: CDR1 ENHRY, CDR2 SYGVKD. The CDR3 here is CAMGVGSGGTYNEQFF. CDR3 DNA: TGTGCCATGGGGGTGGGAAGCGGGGGAACCTACAATGAGCAGTTCTTC.

The rearrangement uses TRBV5-1 and TRBJ2-7; D not resolved. The CDR3 loop spans 14 amino acids. Trimming shortened V by 5 bases and J by 0 bases, and 12 bases separated the two germline ends. Germline-derived CDR1 and CDR2 are SGHRS and YFSETQ. For the CDR3, the DNA is TGCGCCAGCAGTGTCGGGCCCAGCTCCTACGAGCAGTACTTC. It specifies CASSVGPSSYEQYF. Looking up the rest from reference TRBV5-1 and TRBJ2-7 gives the full variable domain: KAGVTQTPRYLIKTRGQQVTLSCSPISGHRSVSWYQQTPGQGLQFLFEYFSETQRNKGNFPGRFSGRQFSNSRSEMNVSTLELGDSALYLCASSVGPSSYEQYFGPGTRLTVT.

This clonotype was detected ten times or more. The V gene is TRBV7-7, the J gene TRBJ2-1, with 7 bases fitting TRBD1. CDR3 size: 13 residues. Losses at the gene ends were 4 bases for V and 7 bases for J; bases not matched to a gene: 4. In germline, CDR1 is SSHAT, CDR2 FNYEAQ (reference sequence). In DNA, the CDR3 is TGTGCCAGCAGCTCCCTCAGGGGGAATGAGCAGTTCTTC. Translated: CASSSLRGNEQFF.

This clonotype was recorded at least ten times. The J gene is TRBJ2-7, the V gene TRBV5-1, with 11 bases matching TRBD2. The CDR3 loop spans 16 amino acids. J lost 2 bases, V lost 3 bases, and 7 bases had no gene match. From germline, CDR1 is SGHRS and CDR2 YFSETQ. Here the CDR3 reads CASSWTSGLAAYEQYF. For the CDR3, the DNA is TGCGCCAGCAGCTGGACTTCGGGACTAGCGGCCTACGAGCAGTACTTC.

In its sample, this clonotype was seen many times. This sequence joins TRBV20-1 and TRBJ1-4, with D uncertain. The CDR3 runs to 13 residues. CDR1 and CDR2 (germline): DFQATT, SNEGSKA (reference sequence). V shed 2 bases and J shed 8 bases, with 12 bases lying between them. Here the CDR3 DNA reads TGCAGTGCTAGACGGACCTCCCTAGAAAAACTGTTTTTT. Translated: CSARRTSLEKLFF.

This clonotype was observed a handful of times. This chain uses TRBV29-1 with TRBJ1-1, with D unresolved. V lost 3 bases to trimming and J lost 1 base, with 6 bases between them. The CDR3 is 12 amino acids. Germline V lookup: CDR1 SQVTM, CDR2 ANQGSEA. As DNA, the CDR3 is TGCAGCGTTGATAAGGCGAACACTGAAGCTTTCTTT. Translated, it gives CSVDKANTEAFF.

The chain couples TRBV3-1 to TRBJ2-2; 11 bases map to TRBD1. J was trimmed by 7 bases and V by 4 bases; bases with no gene match: 5. In germline, CDR1 is LGHDT, CDR2 YNNKEL (reference sequence). The CDR3 runs 15 residues. The DNA for the CDR3 is TGTGCCAGCAGCCCCGGGACAGGGGGTAACGGGGAGCTGTTTTTT. Amino acid sequence: CASSPGTGGNGELFF. The variable domain in full, with the rest retrieved from reference TRBV3-1 and TRBJ2-2, is DTAVSQTPKYLVTQMGNDKSIKCEQNLGHDTMYWYKQDSKKFLKIMFSYNNKELIINETVPNRFSPKSPDKAHLNLHINSLELGDSAVYFCASSPGTGGNGELFFGEGSRLTVL.

This clonotype was observed a few times. This sequence joins TRBV28 and TRBJ1-1; no definite D call. The V gene's germline CDR1 is MDHEN and CDR2 SYDVKM. CDR3 size: 15 residues. Trimming shortened V by 7 bases and J by 2 bases, and 17 bases separated the two germline ends. The CDR3 DNA follows: TGTGCCAGCAACCCAAGGGCACAGAGCAACACTGAAGCTTTCTTT. This sequence encodes CASNPRAQSNTEAFF.

This clonotype was counted many times. The rearrangement joins TRBV15 to TRBJ2-1; 7 positions match TRBD1. The J segment lost 9 bases and the V segment lost 4 bases, leaving 9 bases of the junction unmatched. CDR1 LNHNV and CDR2 YYDKDF come from the germline V gene (reference sequence). The CDR3 has 14 residues. The CDR3 DNA reads TGTGCCACCAGCAACCAGGACAGGTTTAGTGAGCAGTTCTTC. It specifies CATSNQDRFSEQFF.

The gene calls are TRBV6-1 and TRBJ2-1; TRBD2 aligns across 8 bases. Germline V gene lookup returns CDR1 MNHNS and CDR2 SASEGT. The CDR3 loop spans 16 amino acids. Trimming removed 8 bases from V and 7 bases from J; junction bases left unmatched: 16. CDR3 in amino acids: CASRIDSGSIRNEQFF. For the CDR3, the DNA is TGTGCCAGCCGTATAGACAGCGGGAGTATAAGGAATGAGCAGTTCTTC.

The V call is TRBV7-2, the J call TRBJ2-1; 13 bases match TRBD2. The CDR3 is 16 amino acids. The germline CDR1 and CDR2 sequences are SGHTA and FQGNSA. Trimming removed 5 bases from V and 8 bases from J; junction bases left unmatched: 9. CDR3 in DNA: TGTGCCAGCAGCATCGACGGGACTAGCGGGACCGATGAGCAGTTCTTC. Its translation is CASSIDGTSGTDEQFF.

The chain links TRBV20-1 to TRBJ2-1; 10 bases line up with TRBD2. The V and J ends lost 5 bases and 12 bases, in that order; junction bases with no gene match: 10. CDR1 is DFQATT, CDR2 SNEGSKA, per germline (reference sequence). The CDR3 has 13 residues. Here the CDR3 DNA reads TGCAGTGCTCAGACCGGGACTAGCGTTGGGCAGTTCTTC. It yields the protein CSAQTGTSVGQFF.

The CDR3 bases are TGTGCCAGCAGCTTCCGAGGGGCGGGTGAGACCCAGTACTTC. Translating gives CASSFRGAGETQYF. The chain recombines TRBV5-4 with TRBJ2-5; D assignment may be TRBD1 or TRBD2 (5 bases each). Germline CDR1 is SGHNT and CDR2 is YYREEE (reference sequence). V was trimmed by 2 bases and J by 5 bases, leaving 13 bases between them. CDR3 length: 14 amino acids.

At least ten counts were recorded for this clonotype. The V call is TRBV11-2, the J call TRBJ1-1; TRBD1 matches 7 bases. CDR1 SGHAT and CDR2 FQNNGV come from the germline V gene. Unmatched junction bases numbered 8, after V lost 2 bases and J lost 5 bases. CDR3 size: 15 residues. This CDR3 is CASSLTGEQGTEAFF. The CDR3 nucleotides read TGTGCCAGCAGCTTAACCGGGGAACAGGGGACTGAAGCTTTCTTT. Supplemented by reference TRBV11-2 and TRBJ1-1, the full variable domain reads EAGVAQSPRYKIIEKRQSVAFWCNPISGHATLYWYQQILGQGPKLLIQFQNNGVVDDSQLPKDRFSAERLKGVDSTLKIQPAKLEDSAVYLCASSLTGEQGTEAFFGQGTRLTVV.

The rearrangement joins TRBV12-3 or TRBV12-4 to TRBJ1-1; a weak D match, TRBD1 (5 bases). V was clipped by 7 bases and J by 1 base, with 16 bases between them. CDR3 length: 15 amino acids. The CDR3 region has the DNA TGTGCCAGCACCCGATCGGGGCGAAAGAACACTGAAGCTTTCTTT. Translation gives CASTRSGRKNTEAFF.

J is TRBJ2-1 and V is TRBV5-1; D call uncertain. Germline V gives CDR1 SGHRS, CDR2 YFSETQ. Trimming removed 6 bases at V and 4 bases at J, with 17 bases between. This CDR3 contains 15 residues. DNA for the CDR3: TGCGCCAGCACGCCCTCCAGCCGGGTGTACAATGAGCAGTTCTTC. It translates to CASTPSSRVYNEQFF.